This is a list of T cell receptor beta chains from one sample in a study of blood T cell repertoires in COVID-19. Data came from immunoSEQ multiplex PCR; TCRdb stores just in-frame clones and leaves some out. Among 60,000 to 90,000 clones listed, around 90% were seen once. The sample comprised peripheral blood. Receptors originate from a woman of 80 years or more with acute or convalescent COVID-19. Each CDR3 is given without its conserved first and last residue. A D gene is named only where the DNA matches it firmly.

v_call: TRBV7-2; d_call: .; j_call: TRBJ2-4; cdr3_aa: ASSPLGRIAKNIQY
v_call: TRBV28; d_call: TRBD1; j_call: TRBJ1-2; cdr3_aa: ASSLGSKGGKGYT
v_call: TRBV12-3/TRBV12-4; d_call: .; j_call: TRBJ1-5; cdr3_aa: ASSPSGNQPQH
v_call: TRBV11-2; d_call: TRBD1; j_call: TRBJ2-7; cdr3_aa: ASSPDRGFNEQY
v_call: TRBV9; d_call: .; j_call: TRBJ2-7; cdr3_aa: ASSVNPMKGEQY
v_call: TRBV6-5; d_call: TRBD1; j_call: TRBJ1-1; cdr3_aa: ASRGQAGAEAF
v_call: TRBV7-9; d_call: .; j_call: TRBJ1-4; cdr3_aa: ASSPFYTNEKLF
v_call: TRBV9; d_call: TRBD1; j_call: TRBJ1-3; cdr3_aa: ASSPRTGLLGNTIY
v_call: TRBV18; d_call: .; j_call: TRBJ2-5; cdr3_aa: ASSPPNYRDQETQY
v_call: TRBV7-2; d_call: TRBD2; j_call: TRBJ2-3; cdr3_aa: ASSTSGDPTDTQY
v_call: TRBV14; d_call: TRBD1; j_call: TRBJ1-3; cdr3_aa: ASSRDRVLWENTIY
v_call: TRBV5-4; d_call: TRBD1; j_call: TRBJ2-5; cdr3_aa: ASSSTGGNQETQY
v_call: TRBV28; d_call: .; j_call: TRBJ1-6; cdr3_aa: ASSSPGSSYNSPLH
v_call: TRBV28; d_call: TRBD1; j_call: TRBJ1-5; cdr3_aa: ASSFMRGPQPQH
v_call: TRBV2; d_call: .; j_call: TRBJ2-7; cdr3_aa: ASGVRAGNLYEQY
v_call: TRBV21-1; d_call: .; j_call: TRBJ2-5; cdr3_aa: ASSKEKAGGRTEETQY
v_call: TRBV3-1/TRBV3-2; d_call: TRBD2; j_call: TRBJ2-2; cdr3_aa: ASTTIAGGRTGELF
v_call: TRBV2; d_call: TRBD1; j_call: TRBJ2-7; cdr3_aa: ASKRQGPYEQY
v_call: TRBV4-2; d_call: .; j_call: TRBJ2-7; cdr3_aa: ASSQDLTSAIYEQY
v_call: TRBV14; d_call: .; j_call: TRBJ2-2; cdr3_aa: ASSQVSWRDTGELF
v_call: TRBV2; d_call: TRBD1; j_call: TRBJ1-2; cdr3_aa: ASSEMGQGAGGYT
v_call: TRBV4-1; d_call: TRBD1; j_call: TRBJ1-5; cdr3_aa: ASSQVRGQGWNSNQPQH